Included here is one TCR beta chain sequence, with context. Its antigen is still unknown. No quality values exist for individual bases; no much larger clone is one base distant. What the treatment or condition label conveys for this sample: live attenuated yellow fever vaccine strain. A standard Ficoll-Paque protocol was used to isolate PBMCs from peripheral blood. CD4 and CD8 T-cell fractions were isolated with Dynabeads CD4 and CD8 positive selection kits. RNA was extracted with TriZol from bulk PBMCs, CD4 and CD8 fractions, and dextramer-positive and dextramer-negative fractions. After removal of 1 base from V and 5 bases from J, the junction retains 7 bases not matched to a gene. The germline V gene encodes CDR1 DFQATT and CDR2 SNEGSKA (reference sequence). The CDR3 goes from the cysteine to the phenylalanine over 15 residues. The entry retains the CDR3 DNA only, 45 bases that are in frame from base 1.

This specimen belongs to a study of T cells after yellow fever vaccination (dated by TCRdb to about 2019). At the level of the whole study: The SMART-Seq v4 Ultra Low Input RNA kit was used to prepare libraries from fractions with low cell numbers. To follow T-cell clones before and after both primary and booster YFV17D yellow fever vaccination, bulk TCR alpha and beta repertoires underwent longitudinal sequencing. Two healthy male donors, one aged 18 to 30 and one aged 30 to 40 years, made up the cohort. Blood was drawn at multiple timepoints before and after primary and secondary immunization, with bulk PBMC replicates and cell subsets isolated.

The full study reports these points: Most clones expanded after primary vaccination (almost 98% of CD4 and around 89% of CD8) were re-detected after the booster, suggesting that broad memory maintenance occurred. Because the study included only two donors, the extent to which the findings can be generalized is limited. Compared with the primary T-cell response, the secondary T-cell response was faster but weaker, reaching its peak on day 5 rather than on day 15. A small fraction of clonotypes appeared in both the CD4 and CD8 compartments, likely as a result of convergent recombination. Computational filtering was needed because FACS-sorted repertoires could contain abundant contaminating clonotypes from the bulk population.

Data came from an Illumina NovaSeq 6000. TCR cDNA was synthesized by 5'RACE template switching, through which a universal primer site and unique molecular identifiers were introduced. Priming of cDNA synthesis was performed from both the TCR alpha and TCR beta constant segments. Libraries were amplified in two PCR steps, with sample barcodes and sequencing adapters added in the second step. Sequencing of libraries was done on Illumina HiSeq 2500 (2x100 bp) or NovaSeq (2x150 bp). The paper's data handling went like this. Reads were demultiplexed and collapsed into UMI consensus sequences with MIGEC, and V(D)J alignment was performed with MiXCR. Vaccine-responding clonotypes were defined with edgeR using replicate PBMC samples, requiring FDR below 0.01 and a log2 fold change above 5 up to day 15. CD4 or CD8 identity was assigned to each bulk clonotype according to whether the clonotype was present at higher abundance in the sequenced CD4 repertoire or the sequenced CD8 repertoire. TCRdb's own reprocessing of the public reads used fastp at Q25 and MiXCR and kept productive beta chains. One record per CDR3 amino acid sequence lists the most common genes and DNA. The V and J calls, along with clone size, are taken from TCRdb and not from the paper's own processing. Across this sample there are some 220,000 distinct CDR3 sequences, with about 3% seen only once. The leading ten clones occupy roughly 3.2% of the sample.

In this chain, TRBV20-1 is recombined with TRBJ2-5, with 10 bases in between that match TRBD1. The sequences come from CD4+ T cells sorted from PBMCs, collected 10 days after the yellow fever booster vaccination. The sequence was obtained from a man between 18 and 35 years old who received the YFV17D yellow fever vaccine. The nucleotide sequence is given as TGCAGTGCTAGAGTCGGGACAGGGGCCGGGGAGACCCAGTACTTC. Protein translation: CSARVGTGAGETQYF.